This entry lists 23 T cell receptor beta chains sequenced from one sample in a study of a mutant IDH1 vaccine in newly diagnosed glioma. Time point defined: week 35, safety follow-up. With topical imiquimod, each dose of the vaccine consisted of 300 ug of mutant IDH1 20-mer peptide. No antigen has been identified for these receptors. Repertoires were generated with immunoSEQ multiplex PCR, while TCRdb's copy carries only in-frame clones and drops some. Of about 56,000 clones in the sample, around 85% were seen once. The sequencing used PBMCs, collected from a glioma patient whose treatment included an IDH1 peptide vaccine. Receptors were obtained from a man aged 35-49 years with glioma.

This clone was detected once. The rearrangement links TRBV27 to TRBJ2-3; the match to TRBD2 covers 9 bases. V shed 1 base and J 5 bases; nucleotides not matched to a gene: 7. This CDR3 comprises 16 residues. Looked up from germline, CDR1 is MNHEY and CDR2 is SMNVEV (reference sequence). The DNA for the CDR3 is TGTGCCAGCAGTTTATATAGCGGGAGAGATGGAGATACGCAGTATTTT. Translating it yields CASSLYSGRDGDTQYF.

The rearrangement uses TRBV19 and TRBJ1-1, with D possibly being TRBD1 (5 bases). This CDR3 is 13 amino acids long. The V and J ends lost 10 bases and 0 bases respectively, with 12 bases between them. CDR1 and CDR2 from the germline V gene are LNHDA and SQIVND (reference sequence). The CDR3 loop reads CATRRGVNTEAFF. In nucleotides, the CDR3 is TGTGCCACCAGACGAGGGGTGAACACTGAAGCTTTCTTT.

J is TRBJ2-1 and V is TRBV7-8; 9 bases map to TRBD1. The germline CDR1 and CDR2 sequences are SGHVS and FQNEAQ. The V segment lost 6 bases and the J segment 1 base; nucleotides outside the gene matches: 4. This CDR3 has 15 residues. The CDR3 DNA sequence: TGTGCCAGCAGGTCTGACAGGGGGTCCTACAATGAGCAGTTCTTC. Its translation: CASRSDRGSYNEQFF.

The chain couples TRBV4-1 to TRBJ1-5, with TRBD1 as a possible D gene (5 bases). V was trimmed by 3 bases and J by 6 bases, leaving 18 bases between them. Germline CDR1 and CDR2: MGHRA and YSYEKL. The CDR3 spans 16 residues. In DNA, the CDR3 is TGCGCCAGCAGCCAGGTCAGAATCAGGGTCCTTCAGCCCCAGCATTTT. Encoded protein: CASSQVRIRVLQPQHF.

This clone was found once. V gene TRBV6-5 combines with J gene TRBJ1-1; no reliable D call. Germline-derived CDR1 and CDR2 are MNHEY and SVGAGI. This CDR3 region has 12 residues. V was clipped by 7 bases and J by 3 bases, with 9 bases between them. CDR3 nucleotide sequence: TGTGCCAGCACCCACGAGGACACTGAAGCTTTCTTT. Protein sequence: CASTHEDTEAFF.

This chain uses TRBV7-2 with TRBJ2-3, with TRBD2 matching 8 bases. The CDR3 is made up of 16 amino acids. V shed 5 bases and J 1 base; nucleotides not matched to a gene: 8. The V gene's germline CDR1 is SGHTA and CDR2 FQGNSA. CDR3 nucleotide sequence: TGTGCCAGCAGCCCTCAAGCGGGAGACGGCACAGATACGCAGTATTTT. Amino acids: CASSPQAGDGTDTQYF.

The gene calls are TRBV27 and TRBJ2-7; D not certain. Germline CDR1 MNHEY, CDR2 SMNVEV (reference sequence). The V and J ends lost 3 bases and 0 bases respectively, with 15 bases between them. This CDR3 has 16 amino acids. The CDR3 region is CASSFSSREISYEQYF. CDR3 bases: TGTGCCAGCAGTTTTTCGAGCCGCGAAATCTCCTACGAGCAGTACTTC.

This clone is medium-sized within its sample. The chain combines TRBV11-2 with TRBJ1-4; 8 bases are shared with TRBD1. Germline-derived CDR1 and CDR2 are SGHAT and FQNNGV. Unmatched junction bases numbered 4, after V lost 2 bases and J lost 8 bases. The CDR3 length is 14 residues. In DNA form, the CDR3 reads TGTGCCAGCAGCTTACAGGGGGCGAGAGAAAAACTGTTTTTT. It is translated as CASSLQGAREKLFF.

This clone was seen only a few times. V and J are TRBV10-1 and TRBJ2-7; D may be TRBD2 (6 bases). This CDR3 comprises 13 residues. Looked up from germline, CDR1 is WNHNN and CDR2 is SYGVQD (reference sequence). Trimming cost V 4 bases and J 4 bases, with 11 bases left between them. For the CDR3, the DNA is TGCGCCAGCAGTGGTCGGGAGTGGTACGAGCAGTACTTC. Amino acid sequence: CASSGREWYEQYF.

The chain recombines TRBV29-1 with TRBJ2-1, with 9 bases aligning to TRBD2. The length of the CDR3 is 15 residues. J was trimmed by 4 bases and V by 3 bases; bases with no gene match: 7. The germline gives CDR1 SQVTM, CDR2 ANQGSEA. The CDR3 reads CSVDSSGMIYNEQFF. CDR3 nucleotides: TGCAGCGTTGATTCTAGCGGGATGATTTACAATGAGCAGTTCTTC.

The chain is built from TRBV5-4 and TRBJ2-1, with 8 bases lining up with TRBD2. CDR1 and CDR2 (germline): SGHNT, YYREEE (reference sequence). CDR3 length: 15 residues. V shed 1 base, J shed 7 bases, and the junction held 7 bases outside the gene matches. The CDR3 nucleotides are TGTGCCAGCAGCTTGTTAGGCGGGAGGAGTAATGAGCAGTTCTTC. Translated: CASSLLGGRSNEQFF.

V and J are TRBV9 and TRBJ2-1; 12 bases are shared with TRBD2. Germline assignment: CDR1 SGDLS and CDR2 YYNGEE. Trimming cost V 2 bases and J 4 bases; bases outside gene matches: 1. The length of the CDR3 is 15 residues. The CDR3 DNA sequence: TGTGCCAGCAGCGTGACTAGCGGGAGTTACAATGAGCAGTTCTTC. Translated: CASSVTSGSYNEQFF.

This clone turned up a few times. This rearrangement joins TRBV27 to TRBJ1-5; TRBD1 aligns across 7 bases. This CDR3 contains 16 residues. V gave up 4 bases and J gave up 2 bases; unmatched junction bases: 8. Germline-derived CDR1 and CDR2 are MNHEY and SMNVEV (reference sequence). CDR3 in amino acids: CASSSDRVGGNQPQHF. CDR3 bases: TGTGCCAGCAGTTCCGACAGGGTAGGGGGCAATCAGCCCCAGCATTTT.

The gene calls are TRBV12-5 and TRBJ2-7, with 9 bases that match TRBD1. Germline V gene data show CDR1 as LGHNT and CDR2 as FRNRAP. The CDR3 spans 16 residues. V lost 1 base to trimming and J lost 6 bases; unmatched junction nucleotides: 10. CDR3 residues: CASGLARGTGLVEQYF. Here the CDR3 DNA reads TGTGCTAGTGGTTTGGCAAGGGGGACAGGGTTGGTCGAGCAGTACTTC.

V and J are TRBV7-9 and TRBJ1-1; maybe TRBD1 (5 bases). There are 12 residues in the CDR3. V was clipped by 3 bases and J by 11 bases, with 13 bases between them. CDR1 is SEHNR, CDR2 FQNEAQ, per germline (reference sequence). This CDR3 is CASSFGGGRAFF. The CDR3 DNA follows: TGTGCCAGCAGCTTCGGGGGGGGACGTGCTTTCTTT.

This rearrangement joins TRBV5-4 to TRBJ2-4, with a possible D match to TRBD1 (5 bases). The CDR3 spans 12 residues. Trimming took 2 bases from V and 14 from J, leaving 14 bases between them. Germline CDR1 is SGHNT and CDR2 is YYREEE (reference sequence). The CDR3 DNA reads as TGTGCCAGCAGCTTTGTTTCAGGGTTTGAGTACTTC. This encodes CASSFVSGFEYF.

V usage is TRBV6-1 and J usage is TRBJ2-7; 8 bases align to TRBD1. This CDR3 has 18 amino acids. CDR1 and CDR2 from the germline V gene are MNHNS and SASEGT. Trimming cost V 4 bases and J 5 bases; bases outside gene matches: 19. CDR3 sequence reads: CASSAYFPSRTGPHEQYF. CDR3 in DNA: TGTGCCAGCAGTGCCTATTTCCCCTCCCGGACAGGGCCCCACGAGCAGTACTTC.

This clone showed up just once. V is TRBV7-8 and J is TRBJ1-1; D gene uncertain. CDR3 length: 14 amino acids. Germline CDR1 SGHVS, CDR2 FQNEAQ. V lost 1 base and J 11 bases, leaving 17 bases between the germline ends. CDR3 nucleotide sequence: TGTGCCAGCAGCTTAGGAGAGGGAGGTGGTAGGGCTTTCTTT. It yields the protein CASSLGEGGGRAFF.

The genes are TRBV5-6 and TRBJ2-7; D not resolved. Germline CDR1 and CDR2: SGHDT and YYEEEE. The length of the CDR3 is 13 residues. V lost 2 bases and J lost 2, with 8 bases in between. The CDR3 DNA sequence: TGTGCCAGCAGCTTCGGCCAGGCCTACGAGCAGTACTTC. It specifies CASSFGQAYEQYF.

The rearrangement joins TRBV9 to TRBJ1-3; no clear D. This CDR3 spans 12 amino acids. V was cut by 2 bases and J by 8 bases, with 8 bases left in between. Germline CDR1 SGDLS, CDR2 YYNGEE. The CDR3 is CASSVGGHTIYF. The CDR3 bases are TGTGCCAGCAGCGTGGGAGGCCACACCATATATTTT.

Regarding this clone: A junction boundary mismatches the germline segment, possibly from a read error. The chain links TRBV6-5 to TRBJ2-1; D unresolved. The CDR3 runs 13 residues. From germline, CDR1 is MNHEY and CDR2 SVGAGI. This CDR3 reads CASSRGPGRASLF. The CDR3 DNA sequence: TGTGCCAGCAGTCGCGGCCCGGGTCGGGCTTCCCTCTTC.

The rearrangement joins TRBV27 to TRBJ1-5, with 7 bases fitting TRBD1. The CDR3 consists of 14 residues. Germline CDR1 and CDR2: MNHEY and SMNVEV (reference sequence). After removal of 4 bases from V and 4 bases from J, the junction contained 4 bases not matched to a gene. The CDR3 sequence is CASSSGTVNQPQHF. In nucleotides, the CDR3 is TGTGCCAGCAGTTCCGGGACAGTTAATCAGCCCCAGCATTTT.

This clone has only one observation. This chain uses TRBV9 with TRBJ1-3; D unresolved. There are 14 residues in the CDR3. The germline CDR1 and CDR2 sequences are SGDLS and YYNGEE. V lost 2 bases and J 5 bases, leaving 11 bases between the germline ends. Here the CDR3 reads CASSVSSQRNTIYF. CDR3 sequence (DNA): TGTGCCAGCAGCGTCTCCTCGCAGAGAAACACCATATATTTT. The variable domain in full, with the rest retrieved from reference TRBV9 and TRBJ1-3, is DSGVTQTPKHLITATGQRVTLRCSPRSGDLSVYWYQQSLDQGLQFLIQYYNGEERAKGNILERFSAQQFPDLHSELNLSSLELGDSALYFCASSVSSQRNTIYFGEGSWLTVV.